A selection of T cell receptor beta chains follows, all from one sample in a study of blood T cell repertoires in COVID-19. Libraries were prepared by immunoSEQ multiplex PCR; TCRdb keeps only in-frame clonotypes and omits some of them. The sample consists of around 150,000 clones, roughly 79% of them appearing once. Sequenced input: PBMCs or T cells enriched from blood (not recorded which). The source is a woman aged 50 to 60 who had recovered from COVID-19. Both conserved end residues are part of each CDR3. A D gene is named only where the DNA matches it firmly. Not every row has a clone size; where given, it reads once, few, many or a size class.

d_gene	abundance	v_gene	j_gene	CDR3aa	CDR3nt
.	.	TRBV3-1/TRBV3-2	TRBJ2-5	CASSQDLAGDSPQETQYF	TGTGCCAGCAGCCAAGATCTGGCAGGGGATAGTCCACAAGAGACCCAGTACTTC
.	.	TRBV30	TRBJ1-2	CACPGGHGYTF	TGTGCCTGCCCCGGGGGGCATGGCTACACCTTC
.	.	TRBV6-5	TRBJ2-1	CASSLGGGRSNEQFF	TGTGCCAGCAGCCTCGGGGGCGGGAGATCAAATGAGCAGTTCTTC
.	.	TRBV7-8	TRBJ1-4	CASSFEGTPTNEKLFF	TGTGCCAGCAGCTTCGAAGGGACTCCAACTAATGAAAAACTGTTTTTT
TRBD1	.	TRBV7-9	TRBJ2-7	CASTSTGGASYEQYF	TGTGCCAGCACCTCGACAGGGGGTGCCTCCTACGAGCAGTACTTC
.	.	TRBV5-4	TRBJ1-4	CASSPGGGNEKLFF	TGTGCCAGCAGCCCCGGCGGAGGTAATGAAAAACTGTTTTTT
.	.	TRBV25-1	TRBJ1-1	CASSENVPGSLQAHEAFF	TGTGCCAGCAGTGAAAACGTCCCCGGATCACTCCAGGCCCATGAAGCTTTCTTT
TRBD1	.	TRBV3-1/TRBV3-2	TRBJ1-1	CASSLGGQGTEAFF	TGTGCCAGCAGCCTAGGGGGACAGGGGACTGAAGCTTTCTTT
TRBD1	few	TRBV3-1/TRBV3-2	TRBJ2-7	CASSQGKPPDRPYEQYF	TGTGCCAGCAGCCAGGGGAAACCCCCGGACAGGCCCTACGAGCAGTACTTC
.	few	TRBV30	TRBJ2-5	CAWSELAYQETQYF	TGTGCCTGGAGCGAGCTAGCGTATCAAGAGACCCAGTACTTC
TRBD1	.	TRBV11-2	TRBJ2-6	CASSRRGRGQYAGANVLTF	TGTGCCAGCAGCCGAAGGGGCAGGGGGCAATATGCTGGGGCCAACGTCCTGACTTTC
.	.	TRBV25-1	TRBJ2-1	CASSGRLEPANEQFF	TGTGCCAGCAGTGGCCGACTAGAGCCTGCCAATGAGCAGTTCTTC
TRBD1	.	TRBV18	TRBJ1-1	CASSPPAGQGSRAFF	TGTGCCAGCTCCCCGCCAGCGGGACAGGGGTCCAGAGCTTTCTTT
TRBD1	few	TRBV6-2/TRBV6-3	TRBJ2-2	CASSLPSRLGTVHTGELFF	TGTGCCAGCAGTTTGCCCTCCCGCTTAGGGACAGTTCACACCGGGGAGCTGTTTTTT
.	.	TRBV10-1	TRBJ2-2	CASSTGPGELFF	TGCGCCAGCAGCACAGGACCCGGGGAGCTGTTTTTT
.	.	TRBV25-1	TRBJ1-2	CASALGGAHGYTF	TGTGCCAGCGCCTTAGGGGGGGCACATGGCTACACCTTC
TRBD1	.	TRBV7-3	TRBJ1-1	CASSPIRDRTTEAFF	TGTGCCAGCAGCCCCATCCGGGACAGAACCACTGAAGCTTTCTTT
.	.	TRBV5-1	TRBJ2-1	CASSLAGPNNEQFF	TGCGCCAGCAGCTTGGCTGGCCCAAACAATGAGCAGTTCTTC
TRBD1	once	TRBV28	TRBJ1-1	CASSPGQGDTEAFF	TGTGCCAGCAGTCCGGGACAGGGAGACACTGAAGCTTTCTTT
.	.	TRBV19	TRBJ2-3	CASSYAGTDTQYF	TGTGCCAGTAGCTACGCGGGGACAGATACGCAGTATTTT
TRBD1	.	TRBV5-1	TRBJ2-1	CASSLEGGEFPNEQFF	TGCGCCAGCAGCTTGGAAGGGGGCGAATTTCCCAATGAGCAGTTCTTC
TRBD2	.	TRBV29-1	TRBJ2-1	CSVEPIPLAGGPNEQFF	TGCAGCGTTGAGCCCATCCCACTAGCGGGGGGGCCCAATGAGCAGTTCTTC
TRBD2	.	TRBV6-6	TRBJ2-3	CASRPLAGATDTQYF	TGTGCCAGCAGGCCTCTAGCGGGAGCAACAGATACGCAGTATTTT
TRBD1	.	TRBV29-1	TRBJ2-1	CSVRGRINEQFF	TGCAGCGTTAGGGGGCGCATAAATGAGCAGTTCTTC
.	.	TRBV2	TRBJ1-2	CASSERRQSYGYTF	TGTGCCAGCAGTGAACGGCGGCAGAGCTATGGCTACACCTTC
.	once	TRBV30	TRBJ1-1	CAWDGTAGLGTEAFF	TGTGCCTGGGATGGGACGGCGGGGTTGGGCACTGAAGCTTTCTTT
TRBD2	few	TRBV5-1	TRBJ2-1	CASSLIAGYHNEQFF	TGCGCCAGCAGCTTAATAGCGGGGTACCACAATGAGCAGTTCTTC
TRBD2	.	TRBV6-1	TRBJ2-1	CASSEYSGRGSEQFF	TGTGCCAGCAGTGAATATAGCGGGAGGGGGAGTGAGCAGTTCTTC
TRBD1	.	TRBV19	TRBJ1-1	CASSMGRGASAAAFF	TGTGCCAGTAGTATGGGCAGGGGGGCGTCGGCGGCGGCTTTCTTT
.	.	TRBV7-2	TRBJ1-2	CASSLDGGSYGYTF	TGTGCCAGCAGCTTAGATGGCGGATCCTATGGCTACACCTTC
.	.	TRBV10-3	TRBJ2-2	CAISLDSPGELFF	TGTGCCATCAGTTTAGACAGTCCCGGGGAGCTGTTTTTT
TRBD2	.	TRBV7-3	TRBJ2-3	CASSSLGGVAGKTSTDTQYF	TGTGCCAGCAGCTCCCTTGGAGGAGTAGCGGGGAAAACTAGCACAGATACGCAGTATTTT
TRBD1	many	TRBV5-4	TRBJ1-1	CASSLAGTAGTEAFF	TGTGCCAGCAGCTTGGCCGGGACAGCAGGCACTGAAGCTTTCTTT
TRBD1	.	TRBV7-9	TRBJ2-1	CASSPTGGVGGEQFF	TGTGCCAGCAGCCCGACAGGGGGCGTGGGGGGTGAGCAGTTCTTC
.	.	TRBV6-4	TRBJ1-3	CASSDSWGHSGNTIYF	TGTGCCAGCAGTGATAGTTGGGGACACTCTGGAAACACCATATATTTT
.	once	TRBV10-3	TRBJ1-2	CAISDGQFDTYGYTF	TGTGCCATCAGTGATGGGCAGTTTGATACCTATGGCTACACCTTC
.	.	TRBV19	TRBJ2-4	CASSIARLAKNIQYF	TGTGCCAGTAGTATAGCCAGGTTAGCCAAAAACATTCAGTACTTC
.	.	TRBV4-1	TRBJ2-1	CASSQDHPSSYNEQFF	TGCGCCAGCAGCCAAGATCACCCGAGCTCCTACAATGAGCAGTTCTTC